This paragraph covers one T cell receptor beta chain sequence. Sequencing used immunoSEQ multiplex PCR; TCRdb keeps in-frame clones, though not all of them. Here the sample spans 15,000 to 20,000 clones, about four fifths being singletons. These data are taken from a study of OX40 agonist ivuxolimab in advanced cancers. About the research overall: The treatment was a fully human IgG2 OX40 agonist, ivuxolimab. Earlier anti-PD-1, anti-PD-L1 or anti-CTLA-4 therapy was permitted; over 35% had received some.

Germline V gene sequence: CDR1 SGHRS, CDR2 YFSETQ. V shed 2 bases and J shed 2 bases, with 10 bases lying between them. This CDR3 spans 15 amino acids. The chain carries TRBV5-1 and TRBJ2-2; the D is unclear. This receptor was identified in an adult with an advanced solid tumor such as melanoma, head and neck, liver or kidney cancer. The sequencing used CD4+ or CD8+ T cells sorted from blood, collected in a trial of the OX40 agonist ivuxolimab. The CDR3 spells CASSFVPINTGELFF. In nucleotides, the CDR3 is TGCGCCAGCAGCTTCGTTCCTATTAACACCGGGGAGCTGTTTTTT. The full variable domain, its missing parts supplied by reference TRBV5-1 and TRBJ2-2, is KAGVTQTPRYLIKTRGQQVTLSCSPISGHRSVSWYQQTPGQGLQFLFEYFSETQRNKGNFPGRFSGRQFSNSRSEMNVSTLELGDSALYLCASSFVPINTGELFFGEGSRLTVL.